A selection of T cell receptor beta chains follows, all from one sample in a study of blood T cell repertoires in COVID-19. Sequencing used immunoSEQ multiplex PCR; TCRdb keeps in-frame clones, though not all of them. The sample consists of 410,000 or so clones, around 86% of them appearing once. Sequencing was carried out using peripheral blood. Receptors were obtained from a woman aged 25 to 45 with active or convalescent COVID-19. Each CDR3 is given with its conserved first and last residue. A D gene is named only where the DNA matches it firmly. Size is omitted from some rows. Given values are once, few, many or a class for expanded clones.

clone size	V gene	D gene	J gene	CDR3 protein	CDR3 DNA
-	TRBV18	-	TRBJ2-6	CASSPPFGLSGANVLTF	TGTGCCAGCTCACCACCCTTTGGGCTCTCTGGGGCCAACGTCCTGACTTTC
few	TRBV12-3/TRBV12-4	-	TRBJ1-1	CASTGVKGTEAFF	TGTGCCAGCACCGGGGTGAAGGGCACTGAAGCTTTCTTT
-	TRBV6-5	TRBD1	TRBJ2-2	CASSYSADRPTGELFF	TGTGCCAGCAGTTACTCTGCGGACAGGCCGACCGGGGAGCTGTTTTTT
-	TRBV6-5	-	TRBJ2-5	CASSYGGGTQYF	TGTGCCAGCAGTTACGGCGGCGGGACCCAGTACTTC
-	TRBV27	-	TRBJ1-1	CASSTNTEAFF	TGTGCCAGCAGCACAAACACTGAAGCTTTCTTT
few	TRBV2	-	TRBJ2-3	CASCLGTDTQYF	TGTGCCAGCTGCCTAGGAACTGATACGCAGTATTTT
-	TRBV11-1	-	TRBJ1-3	CASSSNQGSSGNTIYF	TGTGCCAGCAGCTCCAACCAGGGCAGCTCTGGAAACACCATATATTTT
-	TRBV5-1	TRBD1	TRBJ1-4	CASSLEGRGNEKLFF	TGCGCCAGCAGCTTGGAGGGCAGGGGGAATGAAAAACTGTTTTTT
few	TRBV6-5	-	TRBJ2-7	CASSYSSGNEQYF	TGTGCCAGCAGTTACTCTTCCGGGAACGAGCAGTACTTC
once	TRBV3-1/TRBV3-2	-	TRBJ1-5	CASSRGQGQPQHF	TGTGCCAGCAGCCGGGGGCAAGGTCAGCCCCAGCATTTT
-	TRBV28	-	TRBJ1-2	CASSSDSGIGTYGYTF	TGTGCCAGCAGTTCCGACAGCGGGATCGGGACATATGGCTACACCTTC
-	TRBV19	TRBD1	TRBJ1-2	CASSIGQEYGYTF	TGTGCCAGTAGTATTGGACAGGAGTATGGCTACACCTTC
few	TRBV12-3/TRBV12-4	-	TRBJ1-1	CASSNRVSTEAFF	TGTGCCAGCAGCAACAGAGTTAGCACTGAAGCTTTCTTT
-	TRBV5-5	-	TRBJ1-1	CASSLVVNTEAFF	TGTGCCAGCAGCTTGGTAGTTAACACTGAAGCTTTCTTT
once	TRBV21-1	-	TRBJ2-5	CASRGEGQDVGAQYF	TGTGCCAGCCGGGGGGAGGGACAGGACGTTGGGGCCCAGTACTTC
-	TRBV9	-	TRBJ1-4	CASSPRDGNGKLFF	TGTGCCAGCAGCCCTCGGGATGGTAATGGAAAACTGTTTTTT
-	TRBV4-1	TRBD1	TRBJ1-6	CASSQVQQGQGGTTLHF	TGCGCCAGCAGCCAAGTGCAGCAGGGACAGGGCGGTACAACCCTCCACTTT
few	TRBV5-5	-	TRBJ2-3	CASSSYLRGTSTDTQYF	TGTGCCAGCAGCTCGTATCTCCGGGGGACTAGCACAGATACGCAGTATTTT
-	TRBV29-1	-	TRBJ1-1	CSPHSEGRAFF	TGCAGCCCCCACTCGGAGGGGCGAGCTTTCTTT
-	TRBV24-1	-	TRBJ2-5	CATSEGRTDPETQYF	TGTGCCACCAGTGAGGGCAGGACAGACCCTGAGACCCAGTACTTC
once	TRBV6-5	-	TRBJ2-7	CASRTQGKYEQYF	TGTGCCAGCAGAACTCAGGGGAAATACGAGCAGTACTTC
-	TRBV28	TRBD2	TRBJ2-1	CASSYAGGGNEQFF	TGTGCCAGCAGTTATGCGGGAGGGGGTAATGAGCAGTTCTTC
-	TRBV9	TRBD2	TRBJ2-2	CASSPGLANGELFF	TGTGCCAGCAGCCCTGGACTAGCGAACGGGGAGCTGTTTTTT
-	TRBV4-1	-	TRBJ1-1	CASSQDTGFGAEAFF	TGCGCCAGCAGCCAAGACACAGGGTTCGGCGCTGAAGCTTTCTTT
-	TRBV5-1	-	TRBJ1-2	CASSLVYRDANYGYTF	TGCGCCAGCAGCTTGGTATACAGGGACGCTAACTATGGCTACACCTTC
-	TRBV21-1	-	TRBJ2-2	CASSKAGGGTGELFF	TGTGCCAGCAGCAAAGCGGGAGGGGGCACCGGGGAGCTGTTTTTT
-	TRBV30	-	TRBJ1-5	CAWSVTNSNQPQHF	TGTGCCTGGAGTGTGACTAATAGCAATCAGCCCCAGCATTTT
-	TRBV30	TRBD1	TRBJ1-2	CAWRGDSTLYGYTF	TGTGCCTGGAGGGGGGACAGTACGTTGTATGGCTACACCTTC
-	TRBV5-6	TRBD2	TRBJ2-1	CASSLMTSEENEQFF	TGTGCCAGCAGCTTAATGACTAGCGAGGAAAATGAGCAGTTCTTC
-	TRBV5-1	TRBD2	TRBJ2-2	CASSQTSGLDTGELFF	TGCGCCAGCAGCCAAACTAGCGGCCTTGACACCGGGGAGCTGTTTTTT
-	TRBV12-3/TRBV12-4	TRBD1	TRBJ1-2	CASSIRTGDGYTF	TGTGCCAGCAGTATTCGGACAGGGGATGGCTACACCTTC
few	TRBV23-1	-	TRBJ1-1	CASSQSWGLSDTEAFF	TGCGCCAGCAGTCAATCTTGGGGGCTATCGGACACTGAAGCTTTCTTT
-	TRBV19	TRBD1	TRBJ1-2	CASSRQGDYGYTF	TGTGCCAGTAGTCGACAGGGGGACTATGGCTACACCTTC
-	TRBV4-1	TRBD1	TRBJ1-2	CASSDRGYGYTF	TGCGCCAGCAGCGACAGGGGCTATGGCTACACCTTC
few	TRBV4-1	TRBD2	TRBJ2-7	CASSQEYSGGYEQYF	TGCGCCAGCAGCCAAGAATATAGCGGGGGCTACGAGCAGTACTTC
few	TRBV7-9	TRBD1	TRBJ2-5	CASSWGDRSQETQYF	TGTGCCAGCAGCTGGGGGGACAGGTCACAAGAGACCCAGTACTTC
-	TRBV3-1/TRBV3-2	-	TRBJ1-1	CASSQAYPGHTEAFF	TGTGCCAGCAGCCAAGCTTATCCAGGGCACACTGAAGCTTTCTTT
-	TRBV10-3	-	TRBJ1-2	CAISGVMAGYGYTF	TGTGCCATCAGTGGTGTCATGGCAGGCTATGGCTACACCTTC
-	TRBV29-1	-	TRBJ2-7	CSVAILTGREAEQYF	TGCAGCGTGGCCATTTTGACAGGCCGTGAGGCCGAGCAGTACTTC
-	TRBV5-6	TRBD1	TRBJ1-1	CASRRAGQALGAFF	TGTGCCAGCAGGCGGGCGGGACAGGCCCTGGGAGCTTTCTTT
-	TRBV19	-	TRBJ1-1	CASSIALQGRTEAFF	TGTGCCAGTAGTATAGCCCTACAGGGTCGAACTGAAGCTTTCTTT
-	TRBV19	TRBD1	TRBJ1-4	CASSIERGRLEKLFF	TGTGCCAGTAGTATAGAGAGGGGGCGGCTTGAAAAACTGTTTTTT
-	TRBV18	-	TRBJ2-1	CASSPDRQSYNEQFF	TGTGCCAGCTCACCCGACAGACAGTCCTACAATGAGCAGTTCTTC
-	TRBV20-1	-	TRBJ2-5	CSAYRGETQYF	TGCAGTGCTTATAGGGGGGAGACCCAGTACTTC
-	TRBV21-1	-	TRBJ1-1	CASSKIRFGGNAEAFF	TGTGCCAGCAGCAAAATTCGTTTCGGCGGGAACGCTGAAGCTTTCTTT
-	TRBV19	-	TRBJ1-2	CAVQGILQGDYTF	TGTGCAGTCCAAGGGATATTACAGGGTGACTACACCTTC
-	TRBV9	TRBD2	TRBJ2-1	CASSVSGGSYNEQFF	TGTGCCAGCAGCGTGAGCGGGGGCTCCTACAATGAGCAGTTCTTC
-	TRBV5-8	-	TRBJ1-1	CASINGRRGINTEAFF	TGTGCCAGCATTAACGGGCGGAGGGGTATTAACACTGAAGCTTTCTTT
once	TRBV5-6	TRBD1	TRBJ2-5	CASRPNPGQSTETQYF	TGTGCCAGCAGGCCCAACCCGGGACAGTCTACGGAGACCCAGTACTTC
-	TRBV27	-	TRBJ2-1	CASSQTSLSYNEQFF	TGTGCCAGCAGTCAAACTAGTTTGTCCTACAATGAGCAGTTCTTC
-	TRBV5-1	TRBD1	TRBJ1-1	CASSLDPGDRGAFF	TGCGCCAGCAGCTTAGATCCCGGGGACAGGGGAGCTTTCTTT
-	TRBV9	TRBD1	TRBJ1-2	CASSVEDRGTYGYTF	TGTGCCAGCAGCGTAGAAGACAGGGGGACGTATGGCTACACCTTC